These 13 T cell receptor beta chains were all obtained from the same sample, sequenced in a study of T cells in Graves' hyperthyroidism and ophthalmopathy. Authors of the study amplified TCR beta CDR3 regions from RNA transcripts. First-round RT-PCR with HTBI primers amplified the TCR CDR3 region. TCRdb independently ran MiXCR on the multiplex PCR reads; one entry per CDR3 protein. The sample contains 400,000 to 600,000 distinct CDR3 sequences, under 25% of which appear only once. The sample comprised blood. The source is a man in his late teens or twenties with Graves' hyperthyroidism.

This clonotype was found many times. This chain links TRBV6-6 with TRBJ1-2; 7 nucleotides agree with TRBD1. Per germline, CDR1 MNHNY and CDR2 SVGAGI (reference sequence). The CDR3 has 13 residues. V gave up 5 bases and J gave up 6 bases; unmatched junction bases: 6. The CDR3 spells CASSPTGMNGYTF. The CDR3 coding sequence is TGTGCCAGCAGTCCGACAGGGATGAATGGCTACACCTTC.

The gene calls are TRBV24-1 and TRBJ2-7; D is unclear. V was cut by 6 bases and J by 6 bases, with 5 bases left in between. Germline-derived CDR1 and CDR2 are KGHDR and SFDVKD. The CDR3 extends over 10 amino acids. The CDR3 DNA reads TGTGCCACCAGTCTGGGCGAGCAGTACTTC. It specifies CATSLGEQYF.

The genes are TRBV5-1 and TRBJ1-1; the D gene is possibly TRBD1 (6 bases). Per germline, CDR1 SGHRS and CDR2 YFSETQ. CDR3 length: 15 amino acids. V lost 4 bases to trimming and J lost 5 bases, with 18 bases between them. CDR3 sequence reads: CASSPDGGGGTEAFF. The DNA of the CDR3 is TGCGCCAGCAGCCCAGACGGAGGAGGGGGGACTGAAGCTTTCTTT. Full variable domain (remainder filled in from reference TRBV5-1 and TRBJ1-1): KAGVTQTPRYLIKTRGQQVTLSCSPISGHRSVSWYQQTPGQGLQFLFEYFSETQRNKGNFPGRFSGRQFSNSRSEMNVSTLELGDSALYLCASSPDGGGGTEAFFGQGTRLTVV.

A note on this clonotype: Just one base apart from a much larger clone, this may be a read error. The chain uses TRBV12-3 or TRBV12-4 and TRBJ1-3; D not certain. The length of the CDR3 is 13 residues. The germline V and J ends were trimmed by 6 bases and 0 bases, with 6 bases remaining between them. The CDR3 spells CASRDRSGNTIYF. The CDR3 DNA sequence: TGTGCCAGCAGGGACCGCTCTGGAAACACCATATATTTT.

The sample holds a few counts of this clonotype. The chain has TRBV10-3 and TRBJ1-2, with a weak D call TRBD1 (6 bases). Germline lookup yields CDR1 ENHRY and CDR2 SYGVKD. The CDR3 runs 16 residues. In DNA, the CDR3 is TGTGCGACTTCCCGATCCAAGTTTGACAGGAACTATGGCTACACCTTC. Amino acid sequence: CATSRSKFDRNYGYTF.

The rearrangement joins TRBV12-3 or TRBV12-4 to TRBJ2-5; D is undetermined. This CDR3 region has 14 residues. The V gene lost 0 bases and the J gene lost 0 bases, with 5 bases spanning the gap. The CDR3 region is CASSLAADQETQYF. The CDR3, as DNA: TGTGCCAGCAGTTTAGCGGCAGACCAAGAGACCCAGTACTTC.

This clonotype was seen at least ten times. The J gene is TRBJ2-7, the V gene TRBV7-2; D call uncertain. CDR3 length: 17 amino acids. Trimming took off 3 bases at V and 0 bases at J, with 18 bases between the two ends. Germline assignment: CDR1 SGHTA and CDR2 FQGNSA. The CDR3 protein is CASSLRLTGRSSYEQYF. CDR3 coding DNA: TGTGCCAGCAGCTTGCGTTTGACGGGCAGAAGCTCCTACGAGCAGTACTTC.

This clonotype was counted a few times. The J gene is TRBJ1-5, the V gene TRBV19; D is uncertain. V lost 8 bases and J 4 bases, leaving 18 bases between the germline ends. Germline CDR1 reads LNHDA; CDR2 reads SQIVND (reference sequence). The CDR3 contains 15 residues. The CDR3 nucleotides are TGTGCCAGTTCTGTGATTACAGTCACAAATCAGCCCCAGCATTTT. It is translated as CASSVITVTNQPQHF.

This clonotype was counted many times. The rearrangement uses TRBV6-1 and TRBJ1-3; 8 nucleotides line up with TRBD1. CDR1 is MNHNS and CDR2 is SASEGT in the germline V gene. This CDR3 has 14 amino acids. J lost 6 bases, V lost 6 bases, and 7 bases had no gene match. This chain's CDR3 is CASRPGTGENTIYF. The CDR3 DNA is TGTGCCAGCAGACCAGGGACAGGCGAAAACACCATATATTTT.

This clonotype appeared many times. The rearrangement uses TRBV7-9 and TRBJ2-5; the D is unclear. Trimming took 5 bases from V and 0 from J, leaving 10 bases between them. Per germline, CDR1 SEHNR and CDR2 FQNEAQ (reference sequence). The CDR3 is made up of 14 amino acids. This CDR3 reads CASSRTPDQETQYF. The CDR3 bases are TGTGCCAGCAGCAGAACTCCGGACCAAGAGACCCAGTACTTC.

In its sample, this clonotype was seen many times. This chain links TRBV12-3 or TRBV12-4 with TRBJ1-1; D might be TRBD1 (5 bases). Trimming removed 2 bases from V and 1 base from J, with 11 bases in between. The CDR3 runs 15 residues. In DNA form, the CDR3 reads TGTGCCAGCAGTTTAATAGCAGGGACGAACACTGAAGCTTTCTTT. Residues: CASSLIAGTNTEAFF.

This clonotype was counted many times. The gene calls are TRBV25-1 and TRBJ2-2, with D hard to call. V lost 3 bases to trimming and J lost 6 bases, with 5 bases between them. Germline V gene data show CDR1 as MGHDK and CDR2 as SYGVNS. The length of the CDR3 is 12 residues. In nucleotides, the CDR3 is TGTGCCAGCAGTGATGGGCCCGGGGAGCTGTTTTTT. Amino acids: CASSDGPGELFF.

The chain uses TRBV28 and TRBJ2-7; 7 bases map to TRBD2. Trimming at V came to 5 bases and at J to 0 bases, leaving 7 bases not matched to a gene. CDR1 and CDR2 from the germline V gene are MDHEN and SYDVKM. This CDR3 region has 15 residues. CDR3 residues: CASSLGLGLSYEQYF. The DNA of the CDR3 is TGTGCCAGCAGTCTCGGACTAGGACTCTCCTACGAGCAGTACTTC.